This is a list of T cell receptor beta chains from one sample in a study of T cell repertoires in cytomegalovirus infection. TCRdb used MiXCR to reprocess the reads, holding one entry per CDR3 protein. The sample consists of hundreds of thousands of distinct CDR3 sequences, over 20% of them appearing once. Sequenced input: CD8+ T cells from PBMCs. These receptors originate from a human donor in good health (CMV status not recorded). Some clones in this sample may be carry-over from other donors' samples. Each CDR3 is given with its conserved first and last residue.

V gene: TRBV7-8; CDR3 protein: CASSLNHRGETQYF
V gene: TRBV7-8; CDR3 protein: CASSWGAGRAYEQYF
V gene: TRBV12-5; CDR3 protein: CASGLGGGRRTEAFF
V gene: TRBV7-9; CDR3 protein: CASSTGLAGALSYNEQFF
V gene: TRBV2; CDR3 protein: CASSDRVIRGTEAFF
V gene: TRBV7-2; CDR3 protein: CASSLVGNTDTQYF
V gene: TRBV7-9; CDR3 protein: CASSSARGKVGEQYF
V gene: TRBV27; CDR3 protein: CATSLGLAGAETQYF
V gene: TRBV2; CDR3 protein: CASSEGGNIQYF
V gene: TRBV20-1; CDR3 protein: CSARVVGINTEAFF
V gene: TRBV5-1; CDR3 protein: CASSSVGQGSYEQYF
V gene: TRBV12-3/TRBV12-4; CDR3 protein: CASSPDRSTDTQYF
V gene: TRBV7-9; CDR3 protein: CASSSPTVSRNTEAFF
V gene: TRBV29-1; CDR3 protein: CSVVAGPGYEQYF
V gene: TRBV28; CDR3 protein: CASSTLYSWETQYF
V gene: TRBV7-6; CDR3 protein: CASRGRPQEAFF
V gene: TRBV5-4; CDR3 protein: CASSLEGQVNTEAFF
V gene: TRBV7-8; CDR3 protein: CASSLGAGGGYGYTF
V gene: TRBV28; CDR3 protein: CASSPIGGTVGDQPQHF
V gene: TRBV19; CDR3 protein: CASLQSLGDEQFF
V gene: TRBV7-8; CDR3 protein: CASSVETEAFF
V gene: TRBV19; CDR3 protein: CASSTGTYGELFF
V gene: TRBV20-1; CDR3 protein: CSAISSWDYNEQFF
V gene: TRBV5-1; CDR3 protein: CASSWVGQGDYNEQFF
V gene: TRBV12-3/TRBV12-4; CDR3 protein: CASFAPGTPFSGANVLTF
V gene: TRBV11-2; CDR3 protein: CASSQFNRLAFF
V gene: TRBV12-3/TRBV12-4; CDR3 protein: CASSPVVAGTGELFF
V gene: TRBV2; CDR3 protein: CASTQGQGFSGELFF
V gene: TRBV7-2; CDR3 protein: CASSYGTEGGYTF
V gene: TRBV27; CDR3 protein: CAGSSLPGQGGTGELFF
V gene: TRBV20-1; CDR3 protein: CSATQGFNEKLFF
V gene: TRBV5-5; CDR3 protein: CASSLGSGTEAFF
V gene: TRBV7-8; CDR3 protein: CASSLVGTAYGYTF
V gene: TRBV7-6; CDR3 protein: CASSLLASGGSEQFF
V gene: TRBV4-1; CDR3 protein: CASSQEASSETQYF
V gene: TRBV5-6; CDR3 protein: CASITSGGGQETQYF